The count of the clone carrying this TCR beta chain is one. The target antigen is unknown. These data originate in a study of cytomegalovirus exposure and HLA in healthy donors. As for the study in general: The same platform was used for the 110 or so validation repertoires as for the approximately 610 first-cohort repertoires, as reported in a later analysis.

Germline loops: CDR1 SGHVS, CDR2 FQNEAQ. This CDR3 contains 15 residues. V lost 4 bases, J lost 4 bases, and 5 bases stayed unmatched. The protocol was immunoSEQ multiplex PCR, while the TCRdb copy is restricted to in-frame clones and leaves out a portion. The data contain around 160,000 clones, more than 75% of them singletons. Findings and limits, study-wide: The listing of 150 to 200 TCR beta chains classed them as cytomegalovirus-associated.

The receptor comes from a man younger than 35 in good health and CMV-seronegative. The V call is TRBV7-8, the J call TRBJ1-5; TRBD1 agrees at 9 bases. Sequencing was done on a sample of PBMCs. DNA of the CDR3: TGTGCCAGCAGCTGGGGACAGGGAGGAAATCAGCCCCAGCATTTT. This translates into CASSWGQGGNQPQHF.